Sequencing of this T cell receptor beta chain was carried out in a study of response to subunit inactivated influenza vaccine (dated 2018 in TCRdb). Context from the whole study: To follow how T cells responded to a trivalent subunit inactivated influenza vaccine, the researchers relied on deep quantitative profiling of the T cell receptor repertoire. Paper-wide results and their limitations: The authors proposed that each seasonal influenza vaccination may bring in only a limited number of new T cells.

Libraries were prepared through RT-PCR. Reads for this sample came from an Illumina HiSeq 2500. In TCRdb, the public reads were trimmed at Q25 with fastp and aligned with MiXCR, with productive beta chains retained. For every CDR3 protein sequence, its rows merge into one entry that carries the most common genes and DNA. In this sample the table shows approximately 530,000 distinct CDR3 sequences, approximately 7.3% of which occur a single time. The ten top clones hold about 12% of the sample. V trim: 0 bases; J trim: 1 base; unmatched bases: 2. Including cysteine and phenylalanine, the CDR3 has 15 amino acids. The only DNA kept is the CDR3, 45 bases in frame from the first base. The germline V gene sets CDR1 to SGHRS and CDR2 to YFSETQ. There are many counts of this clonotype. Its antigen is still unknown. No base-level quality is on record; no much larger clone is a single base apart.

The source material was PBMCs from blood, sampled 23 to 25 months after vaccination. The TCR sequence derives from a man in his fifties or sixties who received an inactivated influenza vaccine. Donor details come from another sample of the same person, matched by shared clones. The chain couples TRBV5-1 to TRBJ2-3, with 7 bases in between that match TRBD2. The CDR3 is CASSLVAGGTDTQYF. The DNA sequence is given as TGCGCCAGCAGCTTGGTAGCGGGTGGCACAGATACGCAGTATTTT. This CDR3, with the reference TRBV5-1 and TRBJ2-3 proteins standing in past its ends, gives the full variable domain KAGVTQTPRYLIKTRGQQVTLSCSPISGHRSVSWYQQTPGQGLQFLFEYFSETQRNKGNFPGRFSGRQFSNSRSEMNVSTLELGDSALYLCASSLVAGGTDTQYFGPGTRLTVL.